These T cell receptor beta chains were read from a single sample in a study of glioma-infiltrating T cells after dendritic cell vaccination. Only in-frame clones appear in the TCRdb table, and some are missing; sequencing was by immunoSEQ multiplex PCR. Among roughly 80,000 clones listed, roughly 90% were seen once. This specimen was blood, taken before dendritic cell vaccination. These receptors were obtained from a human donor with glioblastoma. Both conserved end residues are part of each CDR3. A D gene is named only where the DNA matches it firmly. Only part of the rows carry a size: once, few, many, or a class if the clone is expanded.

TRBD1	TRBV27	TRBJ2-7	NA	CASSPQGASEQYF	TGTGCCAGCAGTCCACAGGGGGCGAGCGAGCAGTACTTC
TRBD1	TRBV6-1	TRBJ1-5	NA	CASSRKGAHNQPQHF	TGTGCCAGCAGTCGAAAGGGGGCTCACAATCAGCCCCAGCATTTT
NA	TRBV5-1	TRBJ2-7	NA	CASSLEAGSSYEQYF	TGCGCCAGCAGCTTGGAGGCCGGGAGCTCCTACGAGCAGTACTTC
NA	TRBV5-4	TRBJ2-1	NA	CASRPGARNEQFF	TGTGCCAGCAGGCCGGGAGCCCGCAATGAGCAGTTCTTC
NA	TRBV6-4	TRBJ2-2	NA	CASSASPGTGELFF	TGTGCCAGCAGTGCATCACCGGGCACCGGGGAGCTGTTTTTT
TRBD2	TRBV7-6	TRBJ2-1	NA	CASSKTSGSINEQFF	TGTGCCAGCAGCAAGACTAGCGGGAGTATCAATGAGCAGTTCTTC
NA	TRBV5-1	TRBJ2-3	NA	CASRRRTEDTQYF	TGCGCCAGCAGACGACGTACAGAAGATACGCAGTATTTT
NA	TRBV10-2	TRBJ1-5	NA	CASSITANSNQPQHF	TGCGCCAGCAGTATCACAGCTAATAGCAATCAGCCCCAGCATTTT
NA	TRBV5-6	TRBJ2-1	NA	CASTPGLYYNEQFF	TGTGCCAGCACCCCTGGGCTCTATTACAATGAGCAGTTCTTC
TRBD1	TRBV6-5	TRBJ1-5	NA	CASSGTGPDQPQHF	TGTGCCAGCAGCGGGACAGGGCCTGACCAGCCCCAGCATTTT
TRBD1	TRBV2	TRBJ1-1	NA	CASRGTGGSTEAFF	TGTGCCAGCAGGGGGACAGGGGGTAGTACTGAAGCTTTCTTT
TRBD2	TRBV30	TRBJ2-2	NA	CAWSVRLAGSGGELFF	TGTGCCTGGAGTGTACGACTAGCGGGATCAGGCGGGGAGCTGTTTTTT
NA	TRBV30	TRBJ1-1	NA	CAWRQPGLPNTEAFF	TGTGCCTGGAGACAACCGGGACTTCCGAATACTGAAGCTTTCTTT
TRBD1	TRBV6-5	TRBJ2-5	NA	CASRNRDRGETQYF	TGTGCCAGCAGAAACCGGGACAGGGGAGAGACCCAGTACTTC
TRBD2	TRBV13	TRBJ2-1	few	CASSPRAGGRYNEQFF	TGTGCCAGCAGCCCGCGAGCGGGAGGGCGGTACAATGAGCAGTTCTTC
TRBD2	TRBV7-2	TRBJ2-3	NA	CASSLRSSPSTSADTQYF	TGTGCCAGCAGCTTACGTTCTTCCCCCTCGACTAGCGCAGATACGCAGTATTTT
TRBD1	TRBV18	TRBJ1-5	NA	CASRGQGGNQPQHF	TGTGCCAGCCGGGGACAGGGAGGCAATCAGCCCCAGCATTTT
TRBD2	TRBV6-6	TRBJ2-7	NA	CASSSARTSGSEQYF	TGTGCCAGCAGTTCCGCTAGAACTAGCGGGAGCGAGCAGTACTTC
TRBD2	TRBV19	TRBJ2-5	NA	CASTGTNQETQYF	TGTGCCAGTACCGGGACTAATCAAGAGACCCAGTACTTC
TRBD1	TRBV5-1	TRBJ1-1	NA	CASSPGQGAQVSTEAFF	TGCGCCAGCAGCCCGGGACAGGGGGCGCAGGTTTCCACTGAAGCTTTCTTT
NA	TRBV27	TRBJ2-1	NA	CASSPDWYGEQFF	TGTGCCAGCAGTCCGGACTGGTATGGGGAGCAGTTCTTC
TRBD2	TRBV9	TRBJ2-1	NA	CASSPRERESHNEQFF	TGTGCCAGCAGCCCTAGGGAGCGGGAGTCCCACAATGAGCAGTTCTTC
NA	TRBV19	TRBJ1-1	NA	CASSIVPGAIMNTEAFF	TGTGCCAGTAGTATAGTCCCCGGAGCAATAATGAACACTGAAGCTTTCTTT
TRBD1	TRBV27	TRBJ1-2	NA	CASSFLAPTGGAYGYTF	TGTGCCAGCAGTTTCCTTGCGCCTACAGGGGGCGCATATGGCTACACCTTC
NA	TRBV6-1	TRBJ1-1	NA	CASSEAGGGTEAFF	TGTGCCAGCAGTGAAGCTGGGGGGGGCACTGAAGCTTTCTTT
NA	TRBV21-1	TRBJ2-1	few	CASSKEVWGLAVYNEQFF	TGTGCCAGCAGCAAAGAGGTTTGGGGACTAGCGGTGTACAATGAGCAGTTCTTC
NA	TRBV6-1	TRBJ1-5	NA	CASSDAAYDPSNQPQHF	TGTGCCAGCAGTGATGCGGCGTACGATCCTAGCAATCAGCCCCAGCATTTT
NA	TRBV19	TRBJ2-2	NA	CASSYGARFSFTGELFF	TGTGCCAGTAGTTATGGCGCGCGGTTTTCTTTTACCGGGGAGCTGTTTTTT
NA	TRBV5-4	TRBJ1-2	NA	CASSLGLGGSSGYTF	TGTGCCAGCAGCCTCGGATTAGGGGGTAGCAGTGGCTACACCTTC
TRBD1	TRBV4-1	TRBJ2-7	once	CASSNRDRDYEQYF	TGCGCCAGCAGCAACCGGGACAGAGACTACGAGCAGTACTTC
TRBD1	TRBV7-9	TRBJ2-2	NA	CASSRQGADTGELFF	TGTGCCAGCAGCAGACAGGGGGCGGACACCGGGGAGCTGTTTTTT
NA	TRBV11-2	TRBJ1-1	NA	CASSLGQGSTEAFF	TGTGCCAGCAGCTTAGGGCAGGGCAGCACTGAAGCTTTCTTT
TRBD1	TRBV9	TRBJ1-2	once	CASSVGQAARYGYTF	TGTGCCAGCAGCGTCGGACAGGCCGCTAGGTATGGCTACACCTTC
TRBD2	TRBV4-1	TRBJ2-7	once	CASSQGGGVVHEQYF	TGCGCCAGCAGCCAAGGGGGGGGAGTGGTCCACGAGCAGTACTTC
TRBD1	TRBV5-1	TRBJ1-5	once	CASSPGTGFNQPQHF	TGCGCCAGCAGCCCAGGGACAGGGTTCAATCAGCCCCAGCATTTT
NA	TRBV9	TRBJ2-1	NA	CASSPGSNKRNSYNEQFF	TGTGCCAGCAGCCCCGGGTCTAACAAACGGAACTCCTACAATGAGCAGTTCTTC
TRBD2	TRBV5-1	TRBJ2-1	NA	CASSLSSGREYNEQFF	TGCGCCAGCAGCTTGTCCTCCGGGAGGGAATACAATGAGCAGTTCTTC